The rows below give T cell receptor beta chains drawn from one sample of a study of cytomegalovirus exposure and HLA in healthy donors. The table came from immunoSEQ multiplex PCR; TCRdb's copy has only in-frame clones and leaves some out. This repertoire shows some 140,000 clones, 70% to 80% found once; its top ten account for around 2.3%. Material: PBMCs. These receptors all stem from a man aged 25-45 years in good health and CMV-seronegative. CDR3s include the opening cysteine and the closing phenylalanine or tryptophan. The D gene is left open where the match is weak. Clone sizes are given selectively: once, few, many, or a class where the clone is expanded.

size: -; V: TRBV27; J: TRBJ2-7; D: -; length: 13; DNA: TGTGCCAGCAGTTTATCGGTCAGGGACGAGCAGTACTTC; CDR3: CASSLSVRDEQYF
size: -; V: TRBV27; J: TRBJ1-1; D: -; length: 13; DNA: TGTGCCAGCAGTTCCTATTCCGGGGCTGAAGCTTTCTTT; CDR3: CASSSYSGAEAFF
size: -; V: TRBV28; J: TRBJ1-1; D: -; length: 13; DNA: TGTGCCAGCAGACCCGGACAGAACACTGAAGCTTTCTTT; CDR3: CASRPGQNTEAFF
size: -; V: TRBV28; J: TRBJ2-6; D: -; length: 18; DNA: TGTGCCAGCAGTGAAACAGGGTTGGATGTCTCTGGGGCCAACGTCCTGACTTTC; CDR3: CASSETGLDVSGANVLTF
size: -; V: TRBV5-1; J: TRBJ2-5; D: TRBD1; length: 15; DNA: TGCGCCAGCAGCTTGGGAGGACAGGGGCAAGAGACCCAGTACTTC; CDR3: CASSLGGQGQETQYF
size: -; V: TRBV6-4; J: TRBJ1-4; D: -; length: 15; DNA: TGTGCCAGCAGTGACACGGAGACAACTAATGAAAAACTGTTTTTT; CDR3: CASSDTETTNEKLFF
size: -; V: TRBV27; J: TRBJ1-1; D: TRBD1; length: 15; DNA: TGTGCCAGCAGAGTTTACACAGGGGGCAACACTGAAGCTTTCTTT; CDR3: CASRVYTGGNTEAFF
size: -; V: TRBV19; J: TRBJ1-1; D: -; length: 13; DNA: TGTGCCAGTACCCCCGGACACCACACTGAAGCTTTCTTT; CDR3: CASTPGHHTEAFF
size: once; V: TRBV18; J: TRBJ1-2; D: -; length: 14; DNA: TGTGCCAGCTCAAGAAGCGCCGTAGTGAATGGCTACACCTTC; CDR3: CASSRSAVVNGYTF
size: -; V: TRBV11-2; J: TRBJ2-1; D: -; length: 15; DNA: TGTGCCAGCAGCCACTCCTCTGGCGGGTACAATGAGCAGTTCTTC; CDR3: CASSHSSGGYNEQFF